The 21 T cell receptor beta chains listed next were all sequenced from one sample in a study of neurological immune-mediated disorders. TCRdb reanalysed the 5' RACE reads using MiXCR and keeps one entry per CDR3 protein. The data hold about 65,000 distinct CDR3 sequences, with roughly 3.7% observed a single time. Sample: PBMCs. The receptors were gathered from a middle-aged man with multiple sclerosis.

This clonotype was observed a few times. At one end, the junction sequence differs from germline, possibly due to a read error. CDR3 sequence reads: CASSTQDGVGSPLNF. In nucleotides, the CDR3 is TGTGCCAGCAGCACCCAAGACGGGGTTGGTTCACCCCTCAACTTT. The V gene is TRBV7-8, the J gene TRBJ1-6; unclear D gene. There are 15 residues in the CDR3. From germline, CDR1 is SGHVS and CDR2 FQNEAQ.

This clonotype was counted many times. V and J are TRBV20-1 and TRBJ1-2; 7 bases fit TRBD1. V trimming: 0 bases; J trimming: 4 bases; junction bases outside the gene matches: 11. The CDR3 has 16 amino acids. Germline V gene lookup returns CDR1 DFQATT and CDR2 SNEGSKA (reference sequence). CDR3 coding DNA: TGCAGTGCTAGAGATCCTCGGCAGGGGGGTTCCTATGGCTACACCTTC. Its protein product is CSARDPRQGGSYGYTF.

This clonotype was seen many times. CDR3 sequence reads: CASSGDRGRNTEAFF. DNA of the CDR3: TGCGCCAGCAGCGGAGACAGGGGCCGGAACACTGAAGCTTTCTTT. The chain couples TRBV5-1 to TRBJ1-1; 8 nucleotides line up with TRBD1. The germline V gene has CDR1 SGHRS and CDR2 YFSETQ. V shed 4 bases and J 1 base; nucleotides not matched to a gene: 6. The CDR3 consists of 15 residues.

This clonotype appeared many times. V and J are TRBV4-1 and TRBJ1-5, with 7 bases lining up with TRBD1. This CDR3 is built from 15 residues. Germline values: CDR1 MGHRA, CDR2 YSYEKL. V shed 4 bases, J shed 6 bases, and the junction held 9 bases outside the gene matches. Here the CDR3 DNA reads TGCGCCAGCAGCCTAAACGACAGGGTGGGTCAGCCCCAGCATTTT. It is translated as CASSLNDRVGQPQHF.

This clonotype occurred a few times. A junction end diverges from the germline sequence, so it may reflect a read error. The chain combines TRBV5-1 with TRBJ1-5; D ambiguous. The CDR3 runs 13 residues. CDR1 is SGHRS and CDR2 is YFSETQ in the germline V gene. CDR3 DNA: TGCGCCAGCAGTGTAGGGAAAGATCAGCCCCAGAATTTT. Amino acid sequence: CASSVGKDQPQNF.

This clonotype was recorded at least ten times. This chain joins TRBV7-2 and TRBJ1-4, with D perhaps matching TRBD1 (5 bases). Trimming shortened V by 3 bases and J by 6 bases, and 8 bases separated the two germline ends. The CDR3 runs to 13 residues. The germline gives CDR1 SGHTA, CDR2 FQGNSA. In DNA, the CDR3 is TGTGCCAGCAGCTTCGGGGCCCATGAAAAACTGTTTTTT. Translating gives CASSFGAHEKLFF.

This clonotype was detected many times. The V and J genes are TRBV6-1 and TRBJ1-1; D perhaps matches TRBD1 (6 bases). The V gene lost 4 bases and the J gene lost 7 bases, with 13 bases spanning the gap. Germline assignment: CDR1 MNHNS and CDR2 SASEGT. This CDR3 spans 13 amino acids. CDR3 DNA sequence: TGTGCCAGCAGTGGGGGGGCTGAGGTTGAAGCTTTCTTT. Translating gives CASSGGAEVEAFF.

This clonotype has ten or more counts. CDR3 bases: TGTGCCAGCAGTGAAAGAGCAGGGGGCTCATTTGGCTACACCTTC. Its translation: CASSERAGGSFGYTF. V gene TRBV6-1 combines with J gene TRBJ1-2; 8 nucleotides agree with TRBD1. Germline assignment: CDR1 MNHNS and CDR2 SASEGT. V gave up 2 bases and J gave up 7 bases; unmatched junction bases: 9. The CDR3 spans 15 residues.

There are many counts of this clonotype. The chain is built from TRBV5-1 and TRBJ1-2, with 9 bases fitting TRBD1. This CDR3 is 14 amino acids long. CDR1 is SGHRS and CDR2 is YFSETQ in the germline V gene. V lost 0 bases to trimming and J lost 5 bases; unmatched junction nucleotides: 2. The CDR3 is CASSLDRGLYGYTF. The CDR3 bases are TGCGCCAGCAGCTTGGACAGGGGGCTTTATGGCTACACCTTC.

Many counts were recorded for this clonotype. The gene calls are TRBV20-1 and TRBJ2-1; the match to TRBD1 covers 9 bases. From germline, CDR1 is DFQATT and CDR2 SNEGSKA (reference sequence). This CDR3 is 15 amino acids long. V gave up 0 bases and J gave up 7 bases; unmatched junction bases: 7. CDR3 nucleotide sequence: TGCAGTGCTAGAGATTTACAGGGGGCTGGGAATGAGCAGTTCTTC. It encodes CSARDLQGAGNEQFF.

The table lists this clonotype with many counts. This chain joins TRBV10-3 and TRBJ2-2; 8 bases agree with TRBD2. The V gene's germline CDR1 is ENHRY and CDR2 SYGVKD. The CDR3 is 16 amino acids. V dropped 4 bases and J dropped 4; count of bases not matched to a gene: 8. In DNA form, the CDR3 reads TGTGCCATCAGTGTTGGGCTAGCGGGCGGCACCGGGGAGCTGTTTTTT. Amino acids: CAISVGLAGGTGELFF.

This clonotype was detected ten times or more. The chain joins TRBV10-3 to TRBJ2-1; 8 nucleotides align to TRBD2. V lost 2 bases and J lost 5; bases outside the gene matches: 5. The length of the CDR3 is 15 residues. The germline V gene has CDR1 ENHRY and CDR2 SYGVKD. The CDR3 DNA reads as TGTGCCATCAGTGAGCCGCAGCGGGGGAACAATGAGCAGTTCTTC. The encoded protein is CAISEPQRGNNEQFF.

The chain couples TRBV20-1 to TRBJ2-2, with TRBD2 as a possible D gene (6 bases). The CDR3 spans 14 residues. Per germline, CDR1 DFQATT and CDR2 SNEGSKA (reference sequence). V shed 2 bases and J shed 8 bases, with 15 bases lying between them. CDR3 sequence reads: CSARPPIGGGELFF. The CDR3 nucleotides are TGCAGTGCTAGACCCCCAATTGGGGGGGGGGAGCTGTTTTTT.

This clonotype was counted ten times or more. This chain connects TRBV20-1 to TRBJ2-3; no reliable D call. Trimming took 2 bases from V and 3 from J, leaving 9 bases between them. Germline lookup yields CDR1 DFQATT and CDR2 SNEGSKA (reference sequence). CDR3 length: 13 residues. As DNA, the CDR3 is TGCAGTGCTAGATACCTCGGAACAGATACGCAGTATTTT. Translation: CSARYLGTDTQYF.

This clonotype has ten or more counts. The chain links TRBV4-2 to TRBJ1-3; unclear D gene. The germline V and J ends were trimmed by 11 bases and 0 bases, with 14 bases remaining between them. This CDR3 spans 14 amino acids. The germline V gene encodes CDR1 LGHNA and CDR2 YNFKEQ. CDR3 coding DNA: TGTGCCCCTCGACGGCGATCCTCTGGAAACACCATATATTTT. Its translation is CAPRRRSSGNTIYF.

This clonotype was seen at least ten times. In DNA form, the CDR3 reads TGTGCCAGCAGCCCCAGACAGGGTGGTGGCTACACCTTC. Translated: CASSPRQGGGYTF. The chain uses TRBV7-6 and TRBJ1-2, with 7 nucleotides matching TRBD1. Germline V lookup: CDR1 SGHVS, CDR2 FNYEAQ. Trimming took 5 bases from V and 7 from J; bases not matched to a gene: 7. This CDR3 has 13 residues. The whole variable domain, remainder taken from reference TRBV7-6 and TRBJ1-2, is GAGVSQSPRYKVTKRGQDVALRCDPISGHVSLYWYRQALGQGPEFLTYFNYEAQQDKSGLPNDRFSAERPEGSISTLTIQRTEQRDSAMYRCASSPRQGGGYTFGSGTRLTVV.

CDR3 nucleotide sequence: TGTGCCAGCAGCCAGTGGGTAGGAGGAATGAACACTGAAGCTTTCTTT. As protein: CASSQWVGGMNTEAFF. The J gene is TRBJ1-1, the V gene TRBV9; no reliable D call. CDR3 length: 16 amino acids. CDR1 SGDLS and CDR2 YYNGEE come from the germline V gene. With 4 bases removed from V and 0 bases from J, the gap between germline ends came to 16 bases.

This clonotype was counted many times. This chain connects TRBV11-2 to TRBJ1-1; D not certain. The CDR3 is 13 residues long. V shed 5 bases and J shed 6 bases, with 13 bases lying between them. Germline CDR1 and CDR2: SGHAT and FQNNGV. This chain's CDR3 is CASSKIQSPEAFF. The CDR3 nucleotides are TGTGCCAGCAGCAAAATACAAAGCCCTGAAGCTTTCTTT.

Many counts were recorded for this clonotype. The chain joins TRBV10-3 to TRBJ2-6; D is ambiguous. Trimming took 7 bases from V and 0 from J, leaving 1 base between them. Germline V CDR1 and CDR2: ENHRY, SYGVKD. This CDR3 is 12 amino acids long. CDR3: CAINSGANVLTF. CDR3 bases: TGTGCCATCAACTCTGGGGCCAACGTCCTGACTTTC.

In its sample, this clonotype was seen many times. The V gene is TRBV20-1, the J gene TRBJ1-5; 12 bases match TRBD1. V was pared by 1 base and J by 1 base, with 8 bases of the junction left unmatched. Germline V CDR1 and CDR2: DFQATT, SNEGSKA (reference sequence). CDR3 length: 18 residues. CDR3 protein: CSARAWGTGGRSNQPQHF. For the CDR3, the DNA is TGCAGTGCTAGAGCATGGGGGACAGGGGGCAGGAGCAATCAGCCCCAGCATTTT.

The gene calls are TRBV29-1 and TRBJ1-1; 8 positions match TRBD1. Germline trimming cut 6 bases from V and 7 bases from J; bases unmatched to any gene: 4. This CDR3 comprises 11 residues. Germline CDR1 SQVTM, CDR2 ANQGSEA. CDR3 bases: TGCAGCGTGGGACAGGTAGTTGAAGCTTTCTTT. Protein sequence: CSVGQVVEAFF.